The present TCR beta chain was sequenced within a study of T cells in localized non-small cell lung cancer. The repertoire was sequenced with immunoSEQ multiplex PCR; TCRdb's copy has only in-frame clones and lacks some. The profile shows more than 8,000 clones, roughly 90% of them singletons. CDR1 is MNHNY and CDR2 is SVGAGI in the germline V gene (reference sequence). This CDR3 region has 14 residues. V was cut by 6 bases and J by 4 bases, with 12 bases left in between. This clonotype was obtained from an older female donor with stage II squamous cell lung carcinoma. The sequencing here drew on peripheral blood, taken before any cancer treatment. The chain carries TRBV6-6 and TRBJ1-4; D perhaps matches TRBD1 (5 bases). The CDR3 nucleotides are TGTGCCAGCAGCTCCCCGGGGGATAATGAAAAACTGTTTTTT. Protein product: CASSSPGDNEKLFF.